Below are 7 T cell receptor beta chains sequenced from a single sample in a study of beta chain features in type 1 diabetes. Study-wide points: Shorter TCRB CDR3s, moderately but significantly so, marked every one of the four CD4+ subsets in Type 1 diabetes patients.

All of the isolated RNA was reverse transcribed, so expressed TCRB transcripts were sequenced. TCRdb's copy holds only in-frame clones and misses some; the assay was immunoSEQ multiplex PCR. In the table there are 200,000 to 250,000 clones, around 15% of which are singletons. These receptors are not linked to any known antigen. Source material: naive CD4+ T cells from blood. The receptors originated from a man aged 25-45 years with type 1 diabetes.

This clone was picked up a small number of times. J is TRBJ2-5 and V is TRBV28; the match to TRBD1 covers 7 bases. This CDR3 has 11 residues. After removal of 6 bases from V and 5 bases from J, the junction contained 0 bases not matched to a gene. CDR1 is MDHEN, CDR2 SYDVKM, per germline. This chain's CDR3 is CASSRGETQYF. CDR3 nucleotide sequence: TGTGCCAGCAGCAGGGGGGAGACCCAGTACTTC.

This sequence joins TRBV7-9 and TRBJ2-5; D not certain. The V gene lost 1 base and the J gene lost 1 base, with 10 bases spanning the gap. Germline V gene sequence: CDR1 SEHNR, CDR2 FQNEAQ (reference sequence). The CDR3 runs 15 residues. DNA for the CDR3: TGTGCCAGCAGCTTAGAGGCGATAGTCCAAGAGACCCAGTACTTC. Encoded protein: CASSLEAIVQETQYF.

This clone was counted only a few times. The V gene is TRBV15, the J gene TRBJ1-3; D is undetermined. CDR3 length: 12 residues. Trimming left V 7 bases short and J 5 bases short, with 9 bases between. Germline CDR1 LNHNV, CDR2 YYDKDF (reference sequence). CDR3 region: CATIGMRNTIYF. As DNA, the CDR3 is TGTGCCACCATCGGAATGAGAAACACCATATATTTT.

Concerning this clone: Other DNA sequences in this sample translate to the same CDR3. This sequence joins TRBV29-1 and TRBJ1-2; D possibly corresponds to TRBD1 (5 bases). Per the germline V gene, CDR1 is SQVTM and CDR2 is ANQGSEA. This CDR3 is built from 11 residues. Trimming took 5 bases from V and 7 from J, leaving 11 bases between them. The CDR3 region has the DNA TGCAGCGTTAGTCAGGGTGGTGGCTACACCTTC. Translated, it gives CSVSQGGGYTF.

This clone was seen only a few times. The chain has TRBV12-5 and TRBJ2-5; 7 bases fit TRBD1. CDR1 LGHNT and CDR2 FRNRAP come from the germline V gene. After removal of 2 bases from V and 4 bases from J, the junction contained 7 bases not matched to a gene. The CDR3 is 15 residues long. CDR3 region: CASGLSRQGLETQYF. The CDR3, as DNA: TGTGCTAGTGGTTTGTCAAGACAGGGCCTAGAGACCCAGTACTTC.

This clone showed up just a few times. V gene TRBV30 combines with J gene TRBJ2-3; D possibly corresponds to TRBD1 (6 bases). V lost 5 bases to trimming and J lost 2 bases, with 11 bases between them. This CDR3 region has 13 residues. Germline lookup yields CDR1 GTSNPN and CDR2 SVGIG (reference sequence). The CDR3 is CAWRQGHTDTQYF. The CDR3 DNA follows: TGTGCCTGGCGTCAGGGGCACACAGATACGCAGTATTTT.

This clone showed up just a few times. The chain carries TRBV2 and TRBJ2-3, with 9 bases that match TRBD1. CDR3 length equals 14 residues. The ends lost 6 bases at V and 4 bases at J; junction bases unmatched: 5. CDR1 is SNHLY and CDR2 is FYNNEI in the germline V gene. CDR3 region: CASRWDRAADTQYF. The DNA for the CDR3 is TGTGCCAGCAGATGGGACAGGGCGGCAGATACGCAGTATTTT.